Each of the 18 T cell receptor beta chains below was sequenced from the same sample in a study of T cells in tumors after PD-1 blockade. Method: immunoSEQ multiplex PCR; TCRdb's copy keeps in-frame clones and lacks some. The profile shows 50,000 to 75,000 clones, around 67% of them singletons. Here the sequenced sample was PBMCs, taken after anti-PD-1 treatment. The receptors originated from a human donor with basal cell carcinoma.

In its sample, this clone was seen a few times. V and J are TRBV29-1 and TRBJ1-2, with 8 positions matching TRBD1. V lost 6 bases to trimming and J lost 8 bases; unmatched junction nucleotides: 8. This CDR3 has 12 residues. CDR1 and CDR2 (germline): SQVTM, ANQGSEA. The CDR3 DNA reads TGCAGCGTAGCCGGACAGGGTGGGGGCTACACCTTC. Its protein is CSVAGQGGGYTF. The complete variable domain, with remaining parts taken from reference TRBV29-1 and TRBJ1-2, reads SAVISQKPSRDICQRGTSLTIQCQVDSQVTMMFWYRQQPGQSLTLIATANQGSEATYESGFVIDKFPISRPNLTFSTLTVSNMSPEDSSIYLCSVAGQGGGYTFGSGTRLTVV.

The chain couples TRBV6-1 to TRBJ1-2, with D unclear. This CDR3 has 13 amino acids. The V and J ends lost 3 bases and 2 bases respectively, with 7 bases between them. Germline V lookup: CDR1 MNHNS, CDR2 SASEGT. The DNA for the CDR3 is TGTGCCAGCAGTGAGTCGGGGAACTATGGCTACACCTTC. This codes for CASSESGNYGYTF.

This clone was detected a few times. The chain uses TRBV5-1 and TRBJ2-7; 7 positions agree with TRBD1. V was pared by 4 bases and J by 2 bases, with 9 bases of the junction left unmatched. The CDR3 length is 15 residues. Germline assignment: CDR1 SGHRS and CDR2 YFSETQ. CDR3 region: CASSETPGQTYEQYF. The CDR3 nucleotides read TGCGCCAGCAGCGAGACCCCGGGACAGACCTACGAGCAGTACTTC.

The table lists this clone with a count of one. V gene TRBV7-9 combines with J gene TRBJ1-1; a possible D gene is TRBD1 (6 bases). V was cut by 3 bases and J by 11 bases, with 16 bases left in between. CDR3 length: 13 amino acids. Germline lookup yields CDR1 SEHNR and CDR2 FQNEAQ (reference sequence). In DNA form, the CDR3 reads TGTGCCAGCAGCTTTGGACAGCCTACTGCGGCTTTCTTT. Amino acid sequence: CASSFGQPTAAFF.

V and J are TRBV5-1 and TRBJ2-7; 8 bases line up with TRBD2. Germline CDR1 is SGHRS and CDR2 is YFSETQ. Trimming cost V 0 bases and J 5 bases; bases outside gene matches: 7. This CDR3 is built from 15 residues. CDR3 residues: CASSLEGGGIDEQYF. The CDR3 region has the DNA TGCGCCAGCAGCTTGGAGGGCGGGGGGATCGACGAGCAGTACTTC. Together with reference TRBV5-1 and TRBJ2-7, the CDR3 gives the full variable domain: KAGVTQTPRYLIKTRGQQVTLSCSPISGHRSVSWYQQTPGQGLQFLFEYFSETQRNKGNFPGRFSGRQFSNSRSEMNVSTLELGDSALYLCASSLEGGGIDEQYFGPGTRLTVT.

Only one count was recorded for this clone. The chain is built from TRBV3-1 (or the pseudogene TRBV3-2) and TRBJ2-3; D might be TRBD1 (6 bases). Germline V gene data show CDR1 as LGHDT and CDR2 as YNNKEL (reference sequence). The V gene lost 6 bases and the J gene lost 1 base, with 8 bases spanning the gap. The CDR3 consists of 13 residues. CDR3 in amino acids: CASSRQGTDTQYF. The CDR3 nucleotides are TGTGCCAGCAGTCGACAGGGCACAGATACGCAGTATTTT.

This chain joins TRBV19 and TRBJ1-6; D gene unclear. V was trimmed by 6 bases and J by 0 bases, leaving 12 bases between them. The CDR3 sequence is 16 residues long. Germline values: CDR1 LNHDA, CDR2 SQIVND (reference sequence). In DNA, the CDR3 is TGTGCCAGTAGGGTGGGCAGCAGCTCCTATAATTCACCCCTCCACTTT. Translated: CASRVGSSSYNSPLHF.

This clone has just a few counts. The V gene is TRBV9, the J gene TRBJ2-7; TRBD2 matches 8 bases. V trimming: 4 bases; J trimming: 6 bases; junction bases outside the gene matches: 12. CDR1 is SGDLS, CDR2 YYNGEE, per germline. The CDR3 has 15 amino acids. CDR3 in DNA: TGTGCCAGCAGCCCCCCGGATAGCGGGGTCTCCGAGCAGTACTTC. Encoded protein: CASSPPDSGVSEQYF.

V and J are TRBV28 and TRBJ2-7; D is possibly TRBD2 (5 bases). CDR3 length equals 12 residues. Germline CDR1 is MDHEN and CDR2 is SYDVKM. Deletions cut 11 bases from V and 3 bases from J, with 14 bases between. CDR3 in amino acids: CAAGSVIYEQYF. In DNA, the CDR3 is TGTGCCGCTGGTAGCGTTATCTACGAGCAGTACTTC.

This chain links TRBV4-1 with TRBJ2-3, with 7 positions matching TRBD2. V shed 4 bases and J 0 bases; nucleotides not matched to a gene: 10. There are 17 residues in the CDR3. Germline values: CDR1 MGHRA, CDR2 YSYEKL. CDR3 coding DNA: TGCGCCAGCAGCCGGGGGGAGCGGGGACCTAGCACAGATACGCAGTATTTT. As protein: CASSRGERGPSTDTQYF.

The chain is built from TRBV10-3 and TRBJ1-1, with 7 bases matching TRBD1. Trimming at V came to 8 bases and at J to 5 bases, leaving 14 bases not matched to a gene. Germline lookup yields CDR1 ENHRY and CDR2 SYGVKD. The CDR3 is 15 residues long. CDR3 coding DNA: TGTGCCATCGGGCCCGGTACAAGGGGGCAAACTGAAGCTTTCTTT. Amino acids: CAIGPGTRGQTEAFF.

V usage is TRBV15 and J usage is TRBJ1-5; D possibly corresponds to TRBD1 (6 bases). The CDR3 is made up of 18 amino acids. Deletions cut 1 base from V and 4 bases from J, with 20 bases between. Germline lookup yields CDR1 LNHNV and CDR2 YYDKDF (reference sequence). The CDR3 loop reads CATSRGRDTGQTNQPQHF. CDR3 nucleotides: TGTGCCACCAGCAGAGGAAGAGATACAGGGCAAACAAATCAGCCCCAGCATTTT.

This clone was recorded a few times. This rearrangement joins TRBV7-9 to TRBJ1-5; TRBD1 agrees at 9 bases. CDR3 length: 17 amino acids. The V gene end was trimmed by 0 bases and the J gene end by 2 bases; junction bases not matched to a gene: 5. Germline V gene sequence: CDR1 SEHNR, CDR2 FQNEAQ (reference sequence). This CDR3 reads CASSLADRGSGNQPQHF. The CDR3 DNA is TGTGCCAGCAGCTTAGCGGACAGGGGATCGGGCAATCAGCCCCAGCATTTT. Looking up the rest from reference TRBV7-9 and TRBJ1-5 gives the full variable domain: DTGVSQNPRHKITKRGQNVTFRCDPISEHNRLYWYRQTLGQGPEFLTYFQNEAQLEKSRLLSDRFSAERPKGSFSTLEIQRTEQGDSAMYLCASSLADRGSGNQPQHFGDGTRLSIL.

This chain links TRBV10-3 with TRBJ2-3; D might be TRBD1 (6 bases). The CDR3 is 16 amino acids. The germline V gene encodes CDR1 ENHRY and CDR2 SYGVKD. Trimming cost V 6 bases and J 0 bases, with 16 bases left between them. The CDR3 DNA reads TGTGCCATCAGGGACCCGGACAGAGCCAGCACAGATACGCAGTATTTT. Translated: CAIRDPDRASTDTQYF.

Comment on this clone: Other DNA sequences in the same sample also yield this CDR3. The rearrangement uses TRBV5-1 and TRBJ2-3; D unclear. Germline V gene sequence: CDR1 SGHRS, CDR2 YFSETQ. The CDR3 loop spans 14 amino acids. Trimming removed 0 bases from V and 0 bases from J, with 5 bases in between. The CDR3, as DNA: TGCGCCAGCAGCTTGGAGGGCAGCACAGATACGCAGTATTTT. Protein: CASSLEGSTDTQYF.

The genes are TRBV21-1 and TRBJ2-4; TRBD1, as called in the table, went unchecked against the DNA. TRBV21-1 is designated a pseudogene. This CDR3 is 19 amino acids long. CDR3 amino acids: CASSKEAGTGGSGKNIQYF. The CDR3 nucleotides read TGTGCCAGCAGCAAAGAGGCCGGGACAGGGGGATCGGGCAAAAACATTCAGTACTTC.

The rearrangement links TRBV19 to TRBJ1-1, with 9 bases lining up with TRBD1. The CDR3 has 15 amino acids. Germline loops: CDR1 LNHDA, CDR2 SQIVND (reference sequence). The V gene end was trimmed by 6 bases and the J gene end by 5 bases; junction bases not matched to a gene: 10. CDR3 bases: TGTGCCAGTAGAACTCCCGGGGACAGGGTTACTGAAGCTTTCTTT. As protein: CASRTPGDRVTEAFF.

With regard to this clone: Other DNA sequences in the sample encode the same CDR3. The V call is TRBV18, the J call TRBJ2-2; TRBD2 matches at 11 bases. Trimming removed 3 bases from V and 6 bases from J; junction bases left unmatched: 0. Germline V gene lookup returns CDR1 KGHSH and CDR2 LQKENI. CDR3 length: 14 residues. In DNA, the CDR3 is TGTGCCAGCTCACCGGGACTAGCGGCCGGGGAGCTGTTTTTT. Amino acids: CASSPGLAAGELFF.